Listed here are 12 T cell receptor beta chains from one sample, sequenced in a study of neurological immune-mediated disorders. TCRdb ran MiXCR on the 5' RACE reads and lists one entry per CDR3 protein. The table lists 20,000 to 30,000 distinct CDR3 sequences, roughly 13% of them singletons. Sequencing input: PBMCs. These receptors were obtained from a woman aged 40 to 50 with HTLV-1-associated myelopathy (HAM/TSP).

This clonotype was picked up a small number of times. Sequence at one end of the junction differs from germline and may be a read error. CDR3 sequence (DNA): TGCAGTGAGTCGACCGGGACAGGGGGCACTGGCTACAACTTC. Amino acid sequence: CSESTGTGGTGYNF. The genes are TRBV20-1 and TRBJ1-2; 12 bases are a match to TRBD1. The CDR3 length is 14 residues. The germline V gene encodes CDR1 DFQATT and CDR2 SNEGSKA (reference sequence).

The J gene is TRBJ2-1, the V gene TRBV7-2, with D unresolved. Trimming took 5 bases from V and 4 from J, leaving 9 bases between them. This CDR3 has 13 amino acids. The germline V gene has CDR1 SGHTA and CDR2 FQGNSA. This CDR3 is CASSRLLYNEQFF. CDR3 DNA sequence: TGTGCCAGCAGCCGTCTTCTATACAATGAGCAGTTCTTC.

This clonotype has at least ten counts. The chain is built from TRBV5-1 and TRBJ2-1, with 9 bases identical to TRBD2. The CDR3 is made up of 16 amino acids. The junction had 6 bases not matched to a gene; V was cut back by 0 bases and J by 5 bases. CDR1 and CDR2 from the germline V gene are SGHRS and YFSETQ. CDR3 in amino acids: CASSLGSGGGHNEQFF. The CDR3 DNA is TGCGCCAGCAGCTTGGGTAGCGGGGGTGGCCACAATGAGCAGTTCTTC.

A word on this clonotype: It is unclear where the CDR3 begins or ends on the DNA, so no DNA is shown, and the CDR3 is as TCRdb lists it. The J gene is TRBJ2-3, the V gene TRBV7-2. The V gene's germline CDR1 is SGHTA and CDR2 FQGNSA. The CDR3 is 19 residues long, ends included. CDR3 sequence reads: CASSFYICSALRPTDTQYF.

This clonotype was picked up many times. In DNA form, the CDR3 reads TGTGCCAGCACCTCGGTGGCGGGGTTAGGAAAGACCCAGTACTTC. Protein product: CASTSVAGLGKTQYF. This chain uses TRBV7-2 with TRBJ2-5; a possible D gene is TRBD2 (6 bases). Between the trimmed V and J ends, which lost 7 bases and 6 bases, there was a span of 21 bases. Germline-derived CDR1 and CDR2 are SGHTA and FQGNSA. The CDR3 consists of 15 residues. The full variable domain, rest sourced from reference TRBV7-2 and TRBJ2-5, is GAGVSQSPSNKVTEKGKDVELRCDPISGHTALYWYRQSLGQGLEFLIYFQGNSAPDKSGLPSDRFSAERTGGSVSTLTIQRTQQEDSAVYLCASTSVAGLGKTQYFGPGTRLLVL.

V is TRBV3-1 and J is TRBJ2-3; 7 nucleotides agree with TRBD1. The CDR3 runs to 13 residues. Germline V gene data show CDR1 as LGHDT and CDR2 as YNNKEL (reference sequence). Trimming at V came to 5 bases and at J to 1 base, leaving 0 bases not matched to a gene. CDR3 sequence reads: CASSGTGTDTQYF. The DNA of the CDR3 is TGTGCCAGCAGCGGGACAGGCACAGATACGCAGTATTTT.

This clonotype was picked up many times. The rearrangement uses TRBV5-1 and TRBJ2-3; weak D call: TRBD2 (6 bases). The CDR3 totals 15 residues. Per the germline V gene, CDR1 is SGHRS and CDR2 is YFSETQ. Trimming took 0 bases from V and 1 from J, leaving 9 bases between them. CDR3 nucleotide sequence: TGCGCCAGCAGCTTGGACTGGGGGGGCACAGATACGCAGTATTTT. Its translation: CASSLDWGGTDTQYF. Based on the CDR3 plus reference TRBV5-1 and TRBJ2-3, the full variable domain is KAGVTQTPRYLIKTRGQQVTLSCSPISGHRSVSWYQQTPGQGLQFLFEYFSETQRNKGNFPGRFSGRQFSNSRSEMNVSTLELGDSALYLCASSLDWGGTDTQYFGPGTRLTVL.

At least ten counts were recorded for this clonotype. The gene calls are TRBV10-3 and TRBJ1-6; no clear D. The CDR3 has 13 amino acids. V lost 3 bases, J lost 8 bases, and 8 bases lay in between. CDR1 and CDR2 from the germline V gene are ENHRY and SYGVKD. CDR3 in DNA: TGTGCCATCAGTGATACAGTCTATTCACCCCTCCACTTT. This sequence encodes CAISDTVYSPLHF.

This clonotype was seen repeatedly, ten times or more. The rearrangement uses TRBV18 and TRBJ1-1, with TRBD1 as a possible D gene (5 bases). CDR3 length: 16 residues. The ends were cut back, 2 bases at V and 3 bases at J, with 16 bases in the middle. Per germline, CDR1 KGHSH and CDR2 LQKENI. In DNA form, the CDR3 reads TGTGCCAGCTCACCATCGGGGGGAGGTTTTGACACTGAAGCTTTCTTT. It translates to CASSPSGGGFDTEAFF. The full variable domain, completed using reference TRBV18 and TRBJ1-1, is NAGVMQNPRHLVRRRGQEARLRCSPMKGHSHVYWYRQLPEEGLKFMVYLQKENIIDESGMPKERFSAEFPKEGPSILRIQQVVRGDSAAYFCASSPSGGGFDTEAFFGQGTRLTVV.

As to this clonotype: Because the CDR3's place on the DNA is in doubt, the DNA is left out and the CDR3 is given as listed by TCRdb. The chain employs TRBV9 and TRBJ1-5; the table's D call of TRBD1 was not tested on the DNA. Including both end residues, the CDR3 is 24 amino acids long. CDR1 and CDR2 from the germline V gene are SGDLS and YYNGEE. The CDR3 sequence is CASSVDSSFYICSARDRDTEAQHF.

This clonotype was recorded many times. The V gene is TRBV29-1, the J gene TRBJ2-3; D ambiguous. Between the trimmed V and J ends, which lost 4 bases and 2 bases, there was a span of 7 bases. Germline V gene sequence: CDR1 SQVTM, CDR2 ANQGSEA. CDR3 length equals 12 residues. CDR3 sequence: CSVGVFTDTQYF. In DNA, the CDR3 is TGCAGCGTTGGGGTCTTCACAGATACGCAGTATTTT.

This clonotype was observed many times. The V call is TRBV7-2, the J call TRBJ2-7, with D possibly TRBD2 on 5 matching bases. This CDR3 comprises 15 residues. Trimming shortened V by 1 base and J by 0 bases, and 10 bases separated the two germline ends. Germline CDR1 is SGHTA and CDR2 is FQGNSA. The CDR3 DNA sequence: TGTGCCAGCAGCTTAGACTCGAGGGCCTCCTACGAGCAGTACGTC. Translated, it gives CASSLDSRASYEQYV.